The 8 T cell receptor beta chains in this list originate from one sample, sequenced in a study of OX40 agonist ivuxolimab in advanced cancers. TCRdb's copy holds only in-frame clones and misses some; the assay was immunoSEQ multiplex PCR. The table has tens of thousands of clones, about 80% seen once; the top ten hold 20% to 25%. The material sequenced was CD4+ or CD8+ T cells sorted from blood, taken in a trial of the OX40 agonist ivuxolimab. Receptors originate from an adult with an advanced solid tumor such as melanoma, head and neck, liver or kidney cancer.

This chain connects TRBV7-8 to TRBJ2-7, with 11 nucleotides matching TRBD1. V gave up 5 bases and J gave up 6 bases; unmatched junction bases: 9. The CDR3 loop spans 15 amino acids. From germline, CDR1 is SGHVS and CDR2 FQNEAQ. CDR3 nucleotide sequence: TGTGCCAGCAGCCCCCTTGGACAGGGGGCCCTCGAGCAGTACTTC. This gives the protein CASSPLGQGALEQYF.

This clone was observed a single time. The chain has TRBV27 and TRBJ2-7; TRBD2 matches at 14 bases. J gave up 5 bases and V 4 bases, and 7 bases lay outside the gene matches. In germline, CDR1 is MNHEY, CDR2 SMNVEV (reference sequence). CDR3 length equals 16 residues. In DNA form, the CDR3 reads TGTGCCAGCAGTTATAGACTAGCGGGGGGGCAAAACGAGCAGTACTTC. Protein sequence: CASSYRLAGGQNEQYF.

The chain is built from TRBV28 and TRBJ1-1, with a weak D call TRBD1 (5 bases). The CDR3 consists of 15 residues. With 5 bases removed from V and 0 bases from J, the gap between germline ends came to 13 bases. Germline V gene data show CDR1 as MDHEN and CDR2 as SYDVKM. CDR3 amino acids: CASSALTDMNTEAFF. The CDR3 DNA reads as TGTGCCAGCAGTGCCTTGACAGATATGAACACTGAAGCTTTCTTT. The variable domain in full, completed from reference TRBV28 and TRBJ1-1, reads DVKVTQSSRYLVKRTGEKVFLECVQDMDHENMFWYRQDPGLGLRLIYFSYDVKMKEKGDIPEGYSVSREKKERFSLILESASTNQTSMYLCASSALTDMNTEAFFGQGTRLTVV.

The CDR3 region is CATNSGQGGFGYTF. The CDR3 region has the DNA TGTGCCACCAATTCGGGACAGGGGGGATTCGGCTACACCTTC. The J gene is TRBJ1-2, the V gene TRBV10-3, with 11 positions matching TRBD1. The CDR3 has 14 residues. The V and J ends lost 10 bases and 8 bases, in that order; junction bases with no gene match: 12. Germline CDR1 ENHRY, CDR2 SYGVKD.

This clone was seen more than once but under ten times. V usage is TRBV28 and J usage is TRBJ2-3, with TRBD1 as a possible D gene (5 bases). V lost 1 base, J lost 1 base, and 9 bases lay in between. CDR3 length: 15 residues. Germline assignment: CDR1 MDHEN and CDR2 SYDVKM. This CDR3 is CASSLSRVGTDTQYF. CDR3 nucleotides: TGTGCCAGCAGTTTATCCAGGGTTGGCACAGATACGCAGTATTTT.

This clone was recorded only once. The CDR3 reads CASSLLARDTDTQYF. CDR3 sequence (DNA): TGTGCCAGCAGTTTACTGGCGAGAGACACAGATACGCAGTATTTT. V is TRBV27 and J is TRBJ2-3; D not resolved. The V gene's germline CDR1 is MNHEY and CDR2 SMNVEV (reference sequence). Trimming pared 2 bases from V and 2 bases from J, leaving 11 bases between. The length of the CDR3 is 15 residues.

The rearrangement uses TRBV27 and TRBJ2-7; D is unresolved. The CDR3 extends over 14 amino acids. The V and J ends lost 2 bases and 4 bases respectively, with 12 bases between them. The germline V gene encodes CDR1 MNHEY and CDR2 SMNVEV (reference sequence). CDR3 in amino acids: CASSLAGYTYEQYF. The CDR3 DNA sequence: TGTGCCAGCAGTTTAGCCGGATATACATACGAGCAGTACTTC.

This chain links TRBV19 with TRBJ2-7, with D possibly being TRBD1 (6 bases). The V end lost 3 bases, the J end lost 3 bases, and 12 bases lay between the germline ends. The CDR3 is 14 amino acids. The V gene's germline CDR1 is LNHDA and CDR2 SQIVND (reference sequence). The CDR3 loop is CASSIGQGRYEQYF. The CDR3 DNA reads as TGTGCCAGTAGTATTGGGCAGGGGCGCTACGAGCAGTACTTC.